This T cell receptor beta chain derives from a study of cytomegalovirus exposure and HLA in healthy donors. Regarding the study as a whole: Reports indicate that TCR beta sequences accurately predicted the HLA-A and HLA-B alleles of most subjects. Later analysis demonstrated an association between a missense DCLRE1C variant and TCR beta V- and J-gene trimming.

The study ran its PCR with 60 Vbeta and 13 Jbeta primers. Method: immunoSEQ multiplex PCR; TCRdb's copy keeps in-frame clones and lacks some. The table shows 100,000 to 150,000 clones, with roughly 83% occurring only once. A remark on this clone: Its antigen remains unknown.

V gave up 4 bases and J gave up 10 bases, with 23 bases separating them. Germline CDR1 MGHRA, CDR2 YSYEKL. The CDR3 has 16 residues. The rearrangement joins TRBV4-1 to TRBJ2-1, with D tentatively TRBD2 (6 bases). The source of this sequence is a girl aged 2-10 years in good health and CMV-seronegative. Sequencing was done on a sample of PBMCs. The CDR3 region has the DNA TGCGCCAGCAGCCTTACGACCGGGACTCCGGGGTTGGAGCAGTTCTTC. Amino acids: CASSLTTGTPGLEQFF.